Described below is a single T cell receptor (beta chain) sequence and its context. This entry belongs to a study of technical replicates of blood from a few donors. Produced via immunoSEQ multiplex PCR; TCRdb's table is partial and in-frame only. The sample has 65,000 to 80,000 clones, roughly 98% seen once. The CDR3 loop spans 17 amino acids. V shed 0 bases and J 7 bases; nucleotides not matched to a gene: 9. Germline values: CDR1 LNHNV, CDR2 YYDKDF (reference sequence). This clonotype originated in a human donor in good health. The chain couples TRBV15 to TRBJ2-1; 10 bases are a match to TRBD2. Material: T cells isolated from PBMCs. The CDR3 DNA reads TGTGCCACCAGCAGAGAGAAGCTAGCGGGAGCACGAAATGAGCAGTTCTTC. It yields the protein CATSREKLAGARNEQFF.